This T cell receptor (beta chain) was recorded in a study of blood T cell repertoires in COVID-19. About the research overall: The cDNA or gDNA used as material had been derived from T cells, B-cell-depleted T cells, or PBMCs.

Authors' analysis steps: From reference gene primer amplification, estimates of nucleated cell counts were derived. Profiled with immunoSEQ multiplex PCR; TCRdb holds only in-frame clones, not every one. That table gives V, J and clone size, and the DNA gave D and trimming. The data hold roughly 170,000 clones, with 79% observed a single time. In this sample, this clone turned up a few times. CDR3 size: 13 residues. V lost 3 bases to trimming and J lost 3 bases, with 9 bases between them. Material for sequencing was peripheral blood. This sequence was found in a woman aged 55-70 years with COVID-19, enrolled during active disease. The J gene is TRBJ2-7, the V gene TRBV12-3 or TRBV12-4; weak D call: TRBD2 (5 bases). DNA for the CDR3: TGTGCCAGCAGTTTGGCCGGGGTCTACGAGCAGTACTTC. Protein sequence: CASSLAGVYEQYF.